This TCR beta chain was captured in a study of vaccination and CD4 T cells after COVID-19. The Oncomine TCR Beta short-read assay was what sequenced the DNA obtained from cultured CD4+ T cells. TCRdb ran MiXCR on the PCR reads and lists one entry per CDR3 protein. The sample includes more than 9,000 distinct CDR3 sequences, around 58% seen only once; the top ten take 20% to 25%. In regard to this clonotype: No antigen is known for it.

The treatment denotes: approximately nine-day PBMC culture with coronavirus spike peptide pools or control peptides (ViraFEST assay). The CDR3 length is 15 residues. V gave up 4 bases and J gave up 5 bases; unmatched junction bases: 9. The germline gives CDR1 KGHDR, CDR2 SFDVKD. The sequence came from a human donor who had recovered from COVID-19. Source material: CD4+ T cells from blood, cultured in vitro. This sequence joins TRBV24-1 and TRBJ2-5; 7 bases fit TRBD1. CDR3 nucleotide sequence: TGTGCCACCAGTGAGCATAACAGGGGTGGGGAGACCCAGTACTTC. Translated: CATSEHNRGGETQYF.